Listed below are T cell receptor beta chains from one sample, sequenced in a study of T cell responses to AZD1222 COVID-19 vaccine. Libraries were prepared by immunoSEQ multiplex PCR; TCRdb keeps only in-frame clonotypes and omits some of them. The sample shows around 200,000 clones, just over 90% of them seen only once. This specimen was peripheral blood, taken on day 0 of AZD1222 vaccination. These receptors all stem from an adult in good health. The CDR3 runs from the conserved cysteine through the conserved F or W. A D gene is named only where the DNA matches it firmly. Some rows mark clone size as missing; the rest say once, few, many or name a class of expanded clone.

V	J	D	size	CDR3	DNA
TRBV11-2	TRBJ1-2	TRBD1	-	CASSLDSGGSLYGYTF	TGTGCCAGCAGCTTAGATTCAGGGGGCTCGTTGTATGGCTACACCTTC
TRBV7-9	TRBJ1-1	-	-	CASSLARVGRIEAFF	TGTGCCAGCAGCTTAGCCCGGGTGGGCCGAATCGAAGCTTTCTTT
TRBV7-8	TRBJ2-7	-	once	CASSLTTGSGTSYEQYF	TGTGCCAGCAGCTTAACTACAGGGTCAGGGACCTCCTACGAGCAGTACTTC
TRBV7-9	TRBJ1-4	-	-	CASSLYADGTANEKLFF	TGTGCCAGCAGCTTATACGCGGACGGCACCGCTAATGAAAAACTGTTTTTT
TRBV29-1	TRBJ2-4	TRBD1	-	CSVHGTGGQNIQYF	TGCAGCGTCCACGGGACAGGGGGACAAAACATTCAGTACTTC
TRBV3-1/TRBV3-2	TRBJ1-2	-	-	CASSQDGQGYGYTF	TGTGCCAGCAGCCAAGATGGTCAGGGGTATGGCTACACCTTC
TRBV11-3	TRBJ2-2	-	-	CASSLAVSGELFF	TGTGCCAGCAGCTTAGCGGTTTCGGGGGAGCTGTTTTTT
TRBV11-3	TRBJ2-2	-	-	CASSLDGGWAGELFF	TGTGCCAGCAGCTTAGATGGGGGTTGGGCCGGGGAGCTGTTTTTT
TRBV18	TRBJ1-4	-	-	CASSPPTGDRHEKLFF	TGTGCCAGCTCACCACCGACGGGGGATCGACATGAAAAACTGTTTTTT
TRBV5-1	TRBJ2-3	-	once	CASSLEGGGGTDTQYF	TGCGCCAGCAGCTTGGAAGGCGGGGGCGGGACAGATACGCAGTATTTT
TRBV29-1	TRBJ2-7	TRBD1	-	CSVGGRDRQRRGLYEQYF	TGCAGCGTTGGTGGAAGGGACAGACAAAGAAGGGGTCTCTACGAGCAGTACTTC
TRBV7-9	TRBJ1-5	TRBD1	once	CASTAGTGGPQPQHF	TGTGCCAGCACCGCCGGGACAGGGGGCCCTCAGCCCCAGCATTTT
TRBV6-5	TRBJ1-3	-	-	CASRPLSISGNTIYF	TGTGCCAGCAGACCCCTCTCAATCTCTGGAAACACCATATATTTT
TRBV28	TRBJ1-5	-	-	CASSFIRVSGNQPQHF	TGTGCCAGCAGTTTCATCAGGGTGTCTGGCAATCAGCCCCAGCATTTT
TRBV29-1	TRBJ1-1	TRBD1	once	CSAADRVTEAFF	TGCAGCGCGGCTGACAGGGTCACTGAAGCTTTCTTT
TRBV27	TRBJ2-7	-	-	CASSFRGWPTYEQYF	TGTGCCAGCAGTTTTCGTGGGTGGCCCACCTACGAGCAGTACTTC
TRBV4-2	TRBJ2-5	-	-	CASMLRGGAQETQYF	TGTGCCAGCATGCTCAGGGGGGGGGCCCAAGAGACCCAGTACTTC
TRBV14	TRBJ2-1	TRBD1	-	CASSQVSGGLWGTYNEQFF	TGTGCCAGCAGCCAAGTTTCAGGGGGCTTGTGGGGAACCTACAATGAGCAGTTCTTC
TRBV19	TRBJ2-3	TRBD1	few	CASSKGQWGNTDTQYF	TGTGCCAGTAGTAAGGGACAGTGGGGCAACACAGATACGCAGTATTTT
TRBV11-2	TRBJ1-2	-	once	CASSLGQTEGYTF	TGTGCCAGCAGCTTAGGACAGACAGAAGGCTACACCTTC
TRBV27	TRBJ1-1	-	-	CASSFQGEAFF	TGTGCCAGCAGTTTCCAGGGCGAAGCTTTCTTT
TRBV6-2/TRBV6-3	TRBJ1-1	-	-	CASSYSTNTEAFF	TGTGCCAGCAGTTACTCCACGAACACTGAAGCTTTCTTT
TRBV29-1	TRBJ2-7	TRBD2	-	CSVEGFGTSGGEQYF	TGCAGCGTTGAAGGCTTCGGGACTAGCGGGGGCGAGCAGTACTTC
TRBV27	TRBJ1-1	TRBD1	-	CASSSGTVNTEAFF	TGTGCCAGCAGTTCCGGGACAGTAAACACTGAAGCTTTCTTT
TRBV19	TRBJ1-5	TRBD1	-	CASSRDSAISTIQPQHF	TGTGCCAGTAGTAGGGACAGCGCAATCAGTACAATTCAGCCCCAGCATTTT
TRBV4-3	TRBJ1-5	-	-	CASSQDPGDSNQPQHF	TGCGCCAGCAGCCAAGATCCCGGGGATAGCAATCAGCCCCAGCATTTT
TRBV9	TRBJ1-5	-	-	CASSAQGSGQPQHF	TGTGCCAGCAGCGCACAGGGATCGGGTCAGCCCCAGCATTTT
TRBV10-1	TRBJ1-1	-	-	CASSESGRAGAFF	TGCGCCAGCAGTGAGTCCGGCAGGGCGGGAGCTTTCTTT